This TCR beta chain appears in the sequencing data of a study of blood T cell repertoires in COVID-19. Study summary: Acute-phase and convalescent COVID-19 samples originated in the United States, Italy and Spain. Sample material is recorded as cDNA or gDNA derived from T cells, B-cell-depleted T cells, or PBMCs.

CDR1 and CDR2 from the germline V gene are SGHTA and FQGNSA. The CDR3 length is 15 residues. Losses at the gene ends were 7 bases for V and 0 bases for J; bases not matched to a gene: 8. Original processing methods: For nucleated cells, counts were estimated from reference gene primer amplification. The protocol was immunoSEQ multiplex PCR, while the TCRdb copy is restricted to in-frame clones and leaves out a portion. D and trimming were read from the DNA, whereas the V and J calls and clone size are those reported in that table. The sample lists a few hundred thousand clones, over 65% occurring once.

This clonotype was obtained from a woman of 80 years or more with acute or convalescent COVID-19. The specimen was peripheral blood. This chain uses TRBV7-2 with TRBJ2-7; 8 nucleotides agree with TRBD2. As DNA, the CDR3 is TGTGCCAGCACCCTTAGCGGGGTGAGCTCCTACGAGCAGTACTTC. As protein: CASTLSGVSSYEQYF.